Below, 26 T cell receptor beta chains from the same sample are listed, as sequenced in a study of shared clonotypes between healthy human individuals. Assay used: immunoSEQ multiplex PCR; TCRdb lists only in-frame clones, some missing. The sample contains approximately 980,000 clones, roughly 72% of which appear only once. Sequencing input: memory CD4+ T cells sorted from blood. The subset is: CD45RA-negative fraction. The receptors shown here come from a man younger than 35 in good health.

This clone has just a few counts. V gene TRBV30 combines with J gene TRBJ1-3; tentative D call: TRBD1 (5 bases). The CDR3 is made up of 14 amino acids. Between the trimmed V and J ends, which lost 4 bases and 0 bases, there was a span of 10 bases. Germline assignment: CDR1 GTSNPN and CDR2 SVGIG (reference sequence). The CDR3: CAWKKGYSGNTIYF. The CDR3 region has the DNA TGTGCCTGGAAGAAGGGGTACTCTGGAAACACCATATATTTT.

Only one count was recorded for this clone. The CDR3 DNA reads as TGTGCCAGCAGCCCCGTGGGATTGGCTAGCGGAAGCTCCTACGAGCAGTACTTC. Protein sequence: CASSPVGLASGSSYEQYF. The chain joins TRBV9 to TRBJ2-7; TRBD2 matches 7 bases. Trimming removed 4 bases from V and 0 bases from J; junction bases left unmatched: 16. CDR1 is SGDLS, CDR2 YYNGEE, per germline. This CDR3 region has 18 residues.

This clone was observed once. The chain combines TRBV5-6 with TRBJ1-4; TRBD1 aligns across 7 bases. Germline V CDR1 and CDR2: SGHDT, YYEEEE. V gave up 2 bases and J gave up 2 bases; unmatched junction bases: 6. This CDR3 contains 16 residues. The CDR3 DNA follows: TGTGCCAGCAGCTTTCTACAGGGGAGGACTAATGAAAAACTGTTTTTT. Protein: CASSFLQGRTNEKLFF.

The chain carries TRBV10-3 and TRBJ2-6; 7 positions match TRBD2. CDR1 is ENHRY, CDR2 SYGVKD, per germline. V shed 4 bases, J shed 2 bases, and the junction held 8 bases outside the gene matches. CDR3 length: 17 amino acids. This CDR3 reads CAISVEGGSTGANVLTF. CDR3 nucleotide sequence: TGTGCCATCAGTGTAGAGGGAGGGAGTACTGGGGCCAACGTCCTGACTTTC.

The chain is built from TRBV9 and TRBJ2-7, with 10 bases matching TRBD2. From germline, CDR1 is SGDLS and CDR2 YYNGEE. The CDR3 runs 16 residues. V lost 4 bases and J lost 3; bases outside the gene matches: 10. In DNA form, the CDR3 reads TGTGCCAGCAGCCAACCCCCGGGACTAGCGAGCTACGAGCAGTACTTC. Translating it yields CASSQPPGLASYEQYF. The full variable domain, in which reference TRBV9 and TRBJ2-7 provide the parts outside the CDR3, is DSGVTQTPKHLITATGQRVTLRCSPRSGDLSVYWYQQSLDQGLQFLIQYYNGEERAKGNILERFSAQQFPDLHSELNLSSLELGDSALYFCASSQPPGLASYEQYFGPGTRLTVT.

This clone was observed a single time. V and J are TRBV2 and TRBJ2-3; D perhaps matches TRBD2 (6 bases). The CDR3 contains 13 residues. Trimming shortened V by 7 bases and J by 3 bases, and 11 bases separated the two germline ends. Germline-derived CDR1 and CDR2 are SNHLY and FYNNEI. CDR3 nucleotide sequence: TGTGCCAGCAAGGGCGGGGTGACAGATACGCAGTATTTT. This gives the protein CASKGGVTDTQYF.

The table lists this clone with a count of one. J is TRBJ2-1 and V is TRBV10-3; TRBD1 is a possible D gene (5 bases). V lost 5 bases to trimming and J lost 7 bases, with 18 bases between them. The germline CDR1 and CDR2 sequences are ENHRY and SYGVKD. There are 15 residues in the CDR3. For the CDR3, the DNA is TGTGCCATCAGTTCAGGAGTAGGGGTTCGGAATGAGCAGTTCTTC. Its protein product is CAISSGVGVRNEQFF.

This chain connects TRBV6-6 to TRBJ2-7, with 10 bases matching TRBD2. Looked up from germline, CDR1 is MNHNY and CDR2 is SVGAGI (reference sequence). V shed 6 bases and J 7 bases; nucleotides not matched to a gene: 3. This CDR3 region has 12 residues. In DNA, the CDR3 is TGTGCCAGCAGGGGACTAGCGTGGGAGCAGTACTTC. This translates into CASRGLAWEQYF.

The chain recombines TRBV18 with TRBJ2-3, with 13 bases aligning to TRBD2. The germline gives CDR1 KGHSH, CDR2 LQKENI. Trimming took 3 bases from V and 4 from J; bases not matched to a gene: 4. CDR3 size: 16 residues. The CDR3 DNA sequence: TGTGCCAGCTCACCGAGACTAGCGGGAGGATCAGATACGCAGTATTTT. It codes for CASSPRLAGGSDTQYF.

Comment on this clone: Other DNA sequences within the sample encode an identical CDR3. The CDR3 bases are TGCGCCAGCAGCTTAGATAGGGAGACCCAGTACTTC. Encoded protein: CASSLDRETQYF. The chain is built from TRBV5-1 and TRBJ2-5; D is unresolved. Between the trimmed V and J ends, which lost 2 bases and 5 bases, there was a span of 7 bases. The CDR3 runs to 12 residues. Germline V gives CDR1 SGHRS, CDR2 YFSETQ.

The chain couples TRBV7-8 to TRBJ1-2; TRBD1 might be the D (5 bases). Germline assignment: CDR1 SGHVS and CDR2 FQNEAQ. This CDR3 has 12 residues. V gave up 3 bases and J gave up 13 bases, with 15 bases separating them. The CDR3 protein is CASSFPPQGPTF. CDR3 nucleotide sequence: TGTGCCAGCAGCTTCCCCCCCCAGGGACCCACCTTC.

CDR3 loop: CASTPAGLPYNEQFF. DNA of the CDR3: TGTGCCAGCACCCCCGCGGGACTCCCCTACAATGAGCAGTTCTTC. V and J are TRBV6-1 and TRBJ2-1; D is possibly TRBD2 (6 bases). Trimming took off 7 bases at V and 2 bases at J, with 15 bases between the two ends. Looked up from germline, CDR1 is MNHNS and CDR2 is SASEGT. The CDR3 consists of 15 residues.

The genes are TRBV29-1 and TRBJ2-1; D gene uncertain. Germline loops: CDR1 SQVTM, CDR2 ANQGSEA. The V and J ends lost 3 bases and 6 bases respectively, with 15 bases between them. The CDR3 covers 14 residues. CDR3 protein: CSVESFVDANEQFF. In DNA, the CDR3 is TGCAGCGTTGAGTCTTTTGTTGATGCCAATGAGCAGTTCTTC.

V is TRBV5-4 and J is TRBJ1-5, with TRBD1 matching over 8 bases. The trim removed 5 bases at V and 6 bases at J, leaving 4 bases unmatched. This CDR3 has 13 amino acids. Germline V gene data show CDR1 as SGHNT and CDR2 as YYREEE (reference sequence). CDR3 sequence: CASRDRDTQPQHF. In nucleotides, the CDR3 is TGTGCCAGCAGGGACAGGGATACTCAGCCCCAGCATTTT.

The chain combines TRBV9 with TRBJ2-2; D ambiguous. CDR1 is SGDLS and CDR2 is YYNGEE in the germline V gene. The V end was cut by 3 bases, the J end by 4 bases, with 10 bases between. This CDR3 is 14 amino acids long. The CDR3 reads CASSAHQVTGELFF. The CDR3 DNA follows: TGTGCCAGCAGCGCACACCAGGTCACCGGGGAGCTGTTTTTT. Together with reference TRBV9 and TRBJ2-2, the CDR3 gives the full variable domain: DSGVTQTPKHLITATGQRVTLRCSPRSGDLSVYWYQQSLDQGLQFLIQYYNGEERAKGNILERFSAQQFPDLHSELNLSSLELGDSALYFCASSAHQVTGELFFGEGSRLTVL.

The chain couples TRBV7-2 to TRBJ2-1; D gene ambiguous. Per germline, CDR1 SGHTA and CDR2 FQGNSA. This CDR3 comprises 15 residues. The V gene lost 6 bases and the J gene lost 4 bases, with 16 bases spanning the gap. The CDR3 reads CASSLWATVYNEQFF. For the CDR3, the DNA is TGTGCCAGCAGTTTATGGGCAACTGTATACAATGAGCAGTTCTTC.

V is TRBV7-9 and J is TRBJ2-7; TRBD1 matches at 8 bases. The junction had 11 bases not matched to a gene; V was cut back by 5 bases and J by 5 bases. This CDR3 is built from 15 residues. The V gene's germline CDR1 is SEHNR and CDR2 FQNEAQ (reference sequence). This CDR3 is CASSLGGQGRDEQYF. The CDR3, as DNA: TGTGCCAGCAGCCTAGGAGGACAGGGTCGGGACGAGCAGTACTTC.

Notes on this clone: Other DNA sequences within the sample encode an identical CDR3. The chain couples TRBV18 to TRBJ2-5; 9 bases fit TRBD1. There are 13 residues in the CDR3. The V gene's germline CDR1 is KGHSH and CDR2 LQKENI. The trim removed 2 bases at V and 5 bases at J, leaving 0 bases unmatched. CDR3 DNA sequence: TGTGCCAGCTCACCAGGGACAGGGGAGACCCAGTACTTC. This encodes CASSPGTGETQYF.

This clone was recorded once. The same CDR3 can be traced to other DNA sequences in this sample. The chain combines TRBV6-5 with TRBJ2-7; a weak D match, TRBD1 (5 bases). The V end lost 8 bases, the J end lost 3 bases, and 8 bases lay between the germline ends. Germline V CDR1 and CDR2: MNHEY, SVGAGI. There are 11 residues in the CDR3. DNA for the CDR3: TGTGCCAGCCGCCAGGGCTACGAGCAGTACTTC. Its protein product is CASRQGYEQYF.

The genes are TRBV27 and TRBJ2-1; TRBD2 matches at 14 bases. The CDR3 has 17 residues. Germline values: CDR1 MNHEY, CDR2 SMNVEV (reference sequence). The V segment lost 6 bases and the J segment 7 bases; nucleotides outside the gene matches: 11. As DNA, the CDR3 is TGTGCCAGCAGCCCCGGACTAGCGGGAGGTCAGAGGAATGAGCAGTTCTTC. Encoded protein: CASSPGLAGGQRNEQFF.

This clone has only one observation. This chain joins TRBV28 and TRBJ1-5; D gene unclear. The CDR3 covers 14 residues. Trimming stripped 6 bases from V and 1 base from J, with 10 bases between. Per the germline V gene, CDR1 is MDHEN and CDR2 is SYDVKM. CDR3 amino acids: CASSISQSNQPQHF. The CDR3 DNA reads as TGTGCCAGCAGCATTTCGCAGAGCAATCAGCCCCAGCATTTT.

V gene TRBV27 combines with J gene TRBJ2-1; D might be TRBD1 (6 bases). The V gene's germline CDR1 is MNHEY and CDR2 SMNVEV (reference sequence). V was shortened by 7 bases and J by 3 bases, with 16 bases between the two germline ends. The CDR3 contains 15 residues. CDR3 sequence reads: CASNHHRVGYNEQFF. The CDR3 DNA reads TGTGCCAGCAACCACCACAGGGTTGGCTACAATGAGCAGTTCTTC.

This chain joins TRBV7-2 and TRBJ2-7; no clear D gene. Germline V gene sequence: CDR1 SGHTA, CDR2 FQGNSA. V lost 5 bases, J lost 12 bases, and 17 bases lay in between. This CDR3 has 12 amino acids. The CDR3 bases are TGTGCCAGCAGCCCCGCGGAAGGGATTCGGTACTTC. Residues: CASSPAEGIRYF.

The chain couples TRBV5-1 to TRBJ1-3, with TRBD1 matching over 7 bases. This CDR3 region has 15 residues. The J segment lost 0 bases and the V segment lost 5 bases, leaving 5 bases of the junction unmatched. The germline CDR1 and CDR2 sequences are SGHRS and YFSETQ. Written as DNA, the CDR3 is TGCGCCAGCAGATTGACAGGGCTCTCTGGAAACACCATATATTTT. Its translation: CASRLTGLSGNTIYF. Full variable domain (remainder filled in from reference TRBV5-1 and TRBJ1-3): KAGVTQTPRYLIKTRGQQVTLSCSPISGHRSVSWYQQTPGQGLQFLFEYFSETQRNKGNFPGRFSGRQFSNSRSEMNVSTLELGDSALYLCASRLTGLSGNTIYFGEGSWLTVV.

The CDR3 coding sequence is TGTGCCAGCAGTCCCCCCGTCGGGCTCACCGGGGAGCTGTTTTTT. It specifies CASSPPVGLTGELFF. V usage is TRBV28 and J usage is TRBJ2-2; D is ambiguous. Germline values: CDR1 MDHEN, CDR2 SYDVKM. This CDR3 region has 15 residues. V lost 5 bases, J lost 4 bases, and 14 bases lay in between.

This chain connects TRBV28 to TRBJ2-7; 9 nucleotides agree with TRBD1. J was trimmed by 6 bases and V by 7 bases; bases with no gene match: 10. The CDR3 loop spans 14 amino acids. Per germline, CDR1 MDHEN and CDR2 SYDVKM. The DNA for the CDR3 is TGTGCCAGCACCCCCGGGACAGGGTGGGTCGAGCAGTACTTC. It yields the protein CASTPGTGWVEQYF. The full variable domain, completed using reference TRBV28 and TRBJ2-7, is DVKVTQSSRYLVKRTGEKVFLECVQDMDHENMFWYRQDPGLGLRLIYFSYDVKMKEKGDIPEGYSVSREKKERFSLILESASTNQTSMYLCASTPGTGWVEQYFGPGTRLTVT.